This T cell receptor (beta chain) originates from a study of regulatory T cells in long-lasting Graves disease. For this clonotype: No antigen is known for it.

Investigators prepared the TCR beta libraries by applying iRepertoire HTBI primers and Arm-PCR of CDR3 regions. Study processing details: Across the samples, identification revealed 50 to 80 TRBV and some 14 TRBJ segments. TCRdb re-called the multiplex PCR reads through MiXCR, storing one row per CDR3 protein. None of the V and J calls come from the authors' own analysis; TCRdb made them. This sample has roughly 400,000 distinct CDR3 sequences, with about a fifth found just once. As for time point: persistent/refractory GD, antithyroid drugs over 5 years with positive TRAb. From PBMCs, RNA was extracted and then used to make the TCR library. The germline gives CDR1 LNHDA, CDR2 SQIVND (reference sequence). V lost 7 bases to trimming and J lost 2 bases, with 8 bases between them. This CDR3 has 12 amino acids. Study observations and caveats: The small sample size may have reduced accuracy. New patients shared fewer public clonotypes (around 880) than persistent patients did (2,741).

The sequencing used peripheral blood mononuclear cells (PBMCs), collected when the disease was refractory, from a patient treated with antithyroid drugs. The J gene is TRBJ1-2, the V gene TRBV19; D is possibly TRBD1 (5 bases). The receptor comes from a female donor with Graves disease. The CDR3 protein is CASTQENYGYTF. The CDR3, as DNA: TGTGCCAGTACACAGGAGAACTATGGCTACACCTTC.